These 16 T cell receptor beta chains came from one sample sequenced in a study of T-cell memory formation after mild COVID-19. TCRdb analysed the 5' RACE reads with MiXCR anew, one entry per CDR3 protein. The sample has about 110,000 distinct CDR3 sequences, roughly a sixth seen once; the top ten hold roughly 5.5%. The sequenced sample was PBMCs or a T cell subset sorted from them (not recorded which). Receptors originate from a young man who had mild COVID-19 (a few samples of this study predate the infection). Cell type and time point are not known.

This sequence joins TRBV2 and TRBJ1-2; D is unresolved. The V gene's germline CDR1 is SNHLY and CDR2 FYNNEI. CDR3 size: 11 residues. V dropped 6 bases and J dropped 6 bases, with 8 bases sitting between them. The CDR3: CASSFRDGYTF. The DNA of the CDR3 is TGTGCCAGCAGCTTCAGAGATGGCTACACCTTC. The full variable domain, with the rest looked up from reference TRBV2 and TRBJ1-2, is EPEVTQTPSHQVTQMGQEVILRCVPISNHLYFYWYRQILGQKVEFLVSFYNNEISEKSEIFDDQFSVERPDGSNFTLKIRSTKLEDSAMYFCASSFRDGYTFGSGTRLTVV.

This clonotype was seen a handful of times. The chain joins TRBV5-1 to TRBJ2-7; 7 bases are a match to TRBD1. V trimming: 4 bases; J trimming: 7 bases; junction bases outside the gene matches: 8. Per the germline V gene, CDR1 is SGHRS and CDR2 is YFSETQ. This CDR3 has 13 residues. The CDR3 DNA reads as TGCGCCAGCAGCGCCGGGACAGAACGAGAGCAGTACTTC. It specifies CASSAGTEREQYF.

This clonotype was counted a few times. The V gene is TRBV20-1, the J gene TRBJ2-3, with 8 positions matching TRBD2. V lost 0 bases and J lost 3; bases outside the gene matches: 11. The CDR3 totals 17 residues. Germline loops: CDR1 DFQATT, CDR2 SNEGSKA (reference sequence). CDR3 DNA sequence: TGCAGTGCTAGAGATTATCTCGGGAGCGGGGGAACAGATACGCAGTATTTT. This translates into CSARDYLGSGGTDTQYF.

The chain joins TRBV4-3 to TRBJ1-1; a weak D match, TRBD1 (5 bases). Trimming removed 6 bases from V and 4 bases from J, with 15 bases in between. Germline-derived CDR1 and CDR2 are LGHNA and YSLEER. The CDR3 is made up of 14 amino acids. The CDR3: CASRYQGSSTEAFF. The CDR3 coding sequence is TGCGCCAGCAGATATCAGGGCTCGAGCACTGAAGCTTTCTTT.

This clonotype has ten or more counts. For the CDR3, the DNA is TGCGCCAGCAGTAAGAGCCTCATAGGACTAGCCAAAAACATTCAGTACTTC. As protein: CASSKSLIGLAKNIQYF. The genes are TRBV10-2 and TRBJ2-4; tentatively, D is TRBD2 (5 bases). Trimming pared 5 bases from V and 0 bases from J, leaving 17 bases between. Germline V gene sequence: CDR1 WSHSY, CDR2 SAAADI. The CDR3 is 17 amino acids.

V usage is TRBV5-6 and J usage is TRBJ2-7; TRBD1 matches 11 bases. The CDR3 covers 15 residues. V gave up 4 bases and J gave up 6 bases; unmatched junction bases: 9. Germline V gives CDR1 SGHDT, CDR2 YYEEEE. CDR3 sequence: CASSPKGTGGLEQYV. DNA for the CDR3: TGTGCCAGCAGCCCCAAGGGGACAGGGGGTCTCGAGCAGTACGTC.

The chain uses TRBV12-3 or TRBV12-4 and TRBJ2-5, with 7 bases matching TRBD1. This CDR3 region has 13 residues. J gave up 5 bases and V 5 bases, and 5 bases lay outside the gene matches. The CDR3 DNA follows: TGTGCCAGCAGTGCGACAGGGTCGGAGACCCAGTACTTC. Translated, it gives CASSATGSETQYF.

This clonotype has a handful of counts. The rearrangement joins TRBV14 to TRBJ2-1; D remains ambiguous. CDR1 and CDR2 (germline): SGHDN, FVKESK. The CDR3 consists of 14 residues. The V and J ends lost 4 bases and 8 bases respectively, with 15 bases between them. The CDR3 DNA reads as TGTGCCAGCAGCCCTAGACGGCCCGACCATGAGCAGTTCTTC. Residues: CASSPRRPDHEQFF.

The table lists this clonotype with a few counts. This chain links TRBV9 with TRBJ2-2, with D maybe TRBD1 (5 bases). CDR3 length: 15 amino acids. V lost 4 bases to trimming and J lost 1 base, with 11 bases between them. Looked up from germline, CDR1 is SGDLS and CDR2 is YYNGEE. The CDR3 spells CASSPRGQNTGELFF. For the CDR3, the DNA is TGTGCCAGCAGCCCTCGCGGACAGAACACCGGGGAGCTGTTTTTT.

The genes are TRBV12-3 or TRBV12-4 and TRBJ1-5, with a possible D match to TRBD1 (6 bases). Trimming took 6 bases from V and 1 from J, leaving 10 bases between them. The CDR3 runs 14 residues. Written as DNA, the CDR3 is TGTGCCAGCAGCAAGCAGGGGAGCAATCAGCCCCAGCATTTT. Translated: CASSKQGSNQPQHF.

This clonotype has more than one count but fewer than ten. This rearrangement joins TRBV7-8 to TRBJ2-3; 11 positions match TRBD2. The CDR3 runs to 18 residues. V lost 0 bases to trimming and J lost 3 bases; unmatched junction nucleotides: 8. Germline-derived CDR1 and CDR2 are SGHVS and FQNEAQ. CDR3 coding DNA: TGTGCCAGCAGCTTAGCGAGGTTAACTAGCGGGGGAACAGATACGCAGTATTTT. Protein product: CASSLARLTSGGTDTQYF.

This clonotype was seen only a few times. This chain joins TRBV2 and TRBJ2-3; D is ambiguous. The V gene's germline CDR1 is SNHLY and CDR2 FYNNEI. Trimming pared 7 bases from V and 2 bases from J, leaving 19 bases between. This CDR3 region has 16 residues. The CDR3, as DNA: TGTGCCAGCAATAGGAACACTTTGCCGTTCACAGATACGCAGTATTTT. It is translated as CASNRNTLPFTDTQYF.

The V and J genes are TRBV24-1 and TRBJ2-2; D is perhaps TRBD1 (6 bases). From germline, CDR1 is KGHDR and CDR2 SFDVKD. V was trimmed by 3 bases and J by 6 bases, leaving 10 bases between them. The CDR3 consists of 14 residues. The CDR3 reads CATSDATGPGELFF. The CDR3 DNA reads TGTGCCACCAGTGATGCTACAGGGCCCGGGGAGCTGTTTTTT.

Comments on this clonotype: At one boundary the junction diverges from the germline segment, which might be a read error. The genes are TRBV7-7 and TRBJ2-5, with D possibly matching TRBD2 (6 bases). Germline CDR1 and CDR2: SSHAT and FNYEAQ (reference sequence). The CDR3 loop spans 14 amino acids. CDR3 DNA sequence: TGTGCTAGCAGCTTGCGGGGCGAATTGGGGACCCAGTACTTC. This encodes CASSLRGELGTQYF.

This clonotype was observed a handful of times. The chain joins TRBV5-1 to TRBJ2-7; D is perhaps TRBD1 (6 bases). Deletions cut 7 bases from V and 0 bases from J, with 14 bases between. Germline CDR1 is SGHRS and CDR2 is YFSETQ. CDR3 length: 14 amino acids. The CDR3 here is CASQDSPSSYEQYF. DNA of the CDR3: TGCGCCAGCCAGGACAGTCCAAGCTCCTACGAGCAGTACTTC.

In its sample, this clonotype is medium-sized. V gene TRBV20-1 combines with J gene TRBJ2-6, with D uncertain. The CDR3 is 13 residues long. Per germline, CDR1 DFQATT and CDR2 SNEGSKA (reference sequence). V dropped 4 bases and J dropped 2 bases, with 6 bases sitting between them. Here the CDR3 reads CSAKGTGANVLTF. In DNA form, the CDR3 reads TGCAGTGCTAAGGGCACTGGGGCCAACGTCCTGACTTTC.